These 25 T cell receptor beta chains were all obtained from the same sample, sequenced in a study of blood T cells in healthy people across ages. A J-beta primer mix and a sample-barcoded 5' primer were used in a second PCR of about 7 to 12 cycles. TCRdb reprocessed the 5' RACE reads with MiXCR, giving one entry per CDR3 protein. The sample includes some 1.8 million distinct CDR3 sequences, about 39% seen only once; the top ten take more than 20%. Sequenced sample: blood. The receptor set was obtained from a human donor in good health.

Points on this clonotype: One end of the junction varies from germline; a read error may be responsible. V usage is TRBV27 and J usage is TRBJ2-1, with 13 bases aligning to TRBD2. Per germline, CDR1 MNHEY and CDR2 SMNVEV (reference sequence). This CDR3 has 17 amino acids. CDR3 in amino acids: CTSSTQTSGGARNEQFF. CDR3 in DNA: TGTACCAGCAGTACCCAAACTAGCGGGGGGGCAAGGAATGAGCAGTTCTTC.

J is TRBJ1-2 and V is TRBV29-1, with D unclear. Deletions cut 5 bases from V and 7 bases from J, with 17 bases between. This CDR3 region has 13 residues. Germline CDR1 reads SQVTM; CDR2 reads ANQGSEA. CDR3 protein: CSVSPLQAGGYTF. CDR3 nucleotides: TGCAGCGTTTCCCCGCTTCAAGCGGGTGGCTACACCTTC.

This clonotype appeared a few times. The chain is built from TRBV9 and TRBJ2-5; no definite D call. CDR3 size: 13 residues. Germline CDR1 and CDR2: SGDLS and YYNGEE. V was clipped by 1 base and J by 4 bases, with 8 bases between them. The CDR3 is CASSVPPLETQYF. In nucleotides, the CDR3 is TGTGCCAGCAGCGTACCCCCCTTAGAGACCCAGTACTTC.

This clonotype was detected a few times. The chain carries TRBV6-2 or TRBV6-3 and TRBJ1-5, with D perhaps TRBD1 (6 bases). CDR1 and CDR2 (germline): MNHEY, SVGEGT. V lost 0 bases and J 6 bases, leaving 9 bases between the germline ends. CDR3 length equals 14 residues. CDR3 nucleotides: TGTGCCAGCAGTTACTCGGGGGGCCCTCAGCCCCAGCATTTT. This codes for CASSYSGGPQPQHF.

For this clonotype: A much larger clone lies one base from this, so it may be a read error. The V call is TRBV5-5, the J call TRBJ2-1; maybe TRBD2 (6 bases). V was shortened by 0 bases and J by 6 bases, with 19 bases between the two germline ends. In germline, CDR1 is SGHKS, CDR2 YYEKEE (reference sequence). The CDR3 is made up of 17 amino acids. The CDR3 spells CASSLGLTRRGRNEQFF. CDR3 coding DNA: TGTGCCAGCAGCTTGGGGTTGACGCGGAGGGGCCGCAATGAGCAGTTCTTC.

This clonotype has just a few counts. CDR3 DNA sequence: TGTGCCAGCAGCTTGGGGACATCAACTAATGAAAAACTGTTTTTT. Its translation is CASSLGTSTNEKLFF. V usage is TRBV11-3 and J usage is TRBJ1-4; D is possibly TRBD1 (6 bases). The V gene's germline CDR1 is SGHNT and CDR2 YENEEA. The length of the CDR3 is 15 residues. V was trimmed by 3 bases and J by 0 bases, leaving 8 bases between them.

The chain is built from TRBV20-1 and TRBJ2-1; TRBD1 agrees at 7 bases. Germline V gene data show CDR1 as DFQATT and CDR2 as SNEGSKA (reference sequence). The CDR3 runs 14 residues. Unmatched junction bases numbered 8, after V lost 6 bases and J lost 3 bases. The CDR3 region has the DNA TGCAGTGCCTCCACCCGGACAGGCTACAATGAGCAGTTCTTC. It translates to CSASTRTGYNEQFF.

The CDR3 DNA reads as TGTGCCAGCAGTTACACCCAGGGGATCAACGGCTACACCTTC. Translation gives CASSYTQGINGYTF. The rearrangement links TRBV6-2 or TRBV6-3 to TRBJ1-2, with D perhaps matching TRBD1 (6 bases). This CDR3 region has 14 residues. Between the trimmed V and J ends, which lost 2 bases and 8 bases, there was a span of 15 bases. Germline V gene lookup returns CDR1 MNHEY and CDR2 SVGEGT.

The chain uses TRBV2 and TRBJ1-6; no clear D gene. V dropped 5 bases and J dropped 5 bases, with 10 bases sitting between them. CDR1 SNHLY and CDR2 FYNNEI come from the germline V gene. The CDR3 totals 14 residues. In DNA form, the CDR3 reads TGTGCCAGCAGTAGGTATTCCAATAATTCACCCCTCCACTTT. The encoded protein is CASSRYSNNSPLHF.

The chain joins TRBV2 to TRBJ2-7; D is ambiguous. This CDR3 has 12 amino acids. CDR1 and CDR2 (germline): SNHLY, FYNNEI. Between the trimmed V and J ends, which lost 4 bases and 4 bases, there was a span of 8 bases. CDR3 residues: CASSGMIYEQYF. For the CDR3, the DNA is TGTGCCAGCAGTGGAATGATTTACGAGCAGTACTTC.

This clonotype turned up a few times. The gene calls are TRBV7-2 and TRBJ1-1; D is undetermined. The V gene's germline CDR1 is SGHTA and CDR2 FQGNSA. Deletions cut 5 bases from V and 4 bases from J, with 14 bases between. This CDR3 is built from 14 residues. CDR3 loop: CASSQGRVSTEAFF. The CDR3 nucleotides read TGTGCCAGCAGCCAAGGGAGGGTGAGCACTGAAGCTTTCTTT.

The V and J genes are TRBV20-1 and TRBJ2-6; 10 nucleotides agree with TRBD1. The CDR3 is 18 amino acids. The germline CDR1 and CDR2 sequences are DFQATT and SNEGSKA (reference sequence). V was clipped by 3 bases and J by 2 bases; unmatched bases: 10. The CDR3 sequence: CSARKPGQGLPGANVLTF. The CDR3 DNA sequence: TGCAGTGCTAGGAAACCGGGACAGGGGCTCCCTGGGGCCAACGTCCTGACTTTC.

The rearrangement joins TRBV12-3 or TRBV12-4 to TRBJ1-1; the D is unclear. The CDR3 length is 15 residues. V was clipped by 5 bases and J by 1 base, with 14 bases between them. For the CDR3, the DNA is TGTGCCAGCAGTCCTTATCGCACGTCGAACACTGAAGCTTTCTTT. Its translation: CASSPYRTSNTEAFF.

The CDR3 sequence is CASKAGIGASYEQYF. For the CDR3, the DNA is TGTGCCAGCAAAGCGGGGATAGGGGCCAGCTACGAGCAGTACTTC. The V and J genes are TRBV6-1 and TRBJ2-7; 7 nucleotides agree with TRBD2. Germline values: CDR1 MNHNS, CDR2 SASEGT. The V gene end was trimmed by 7 bases and the J gene end by 3 bases; junction bases not matched to a gene: 12. This CDR3 is built from 15 residues.

Comments on this clonotype: Sequence at one end of the junction differs from germline and may be a read error. The genes are TRBV4-2 and TRBJ1-2; 7 bases map to TRBD1. From germline, CDR1 is LGHNA and CDR2 YNFKEQ. The CDR3 is 16 amino acids. CDR3 region: CAGSQLQGSWINGYTF. In nucleotides, the CDR3 is TGTGCCGGCAGCCAGTTACAGGGGAGTTGGATCAATGGCTACACCTTC.

The chain combines TRBV7-3 with TRBJ2-3, with a weak D call TRBD2 (6 bases). Trimming removed 1 base from V and 1 base from J, with 9 bases in between. The CDR3 extends over 15 amino acids. CDR1 and CDR2 (germline): SGHTA, FQGTGA. CDR3 sequence reads: CASSLSGTRTDTQYF. The CDR3 DNA follows: TGTGCCAGCAGCTTAAGCGGGACTCGCACAGATACGCAGTATTTT. Full variable domain (rest looked up from reference TRBV7-3 and TRBJ2-3): GAGVSQTPSNKVTEKGKYVELRCDPISGHTALYWYRQSLGQGPEFLIYFQGTGAADDSGLPNDRFFAVRPEGSVSTLKIQRTERGDSAVYLCASSLSGTRTDTQYFGPGTRLTVL.

The V gene is TRBV6-2 or TRBV6-3, the J gene TRBJ2-5, with 7 bases that match TRBD1. CDR3 size: 17 residues. Germline-derived CDR1 and CDR2 are MNHEY and SVGEGT. V trimming: 5 bases; J trimming: 5 bases; junction bases outside the gene matches: 17. This CDR3 is CASSLGQAAVTLETQYF. CDR3 DNA sequence: TGTGCCAGCAGTCTCGGACAGGCGGCTGTTACTTTGGAGACCCAGTACTTC.

This clonotype has just a few counts. CDR3 nucleotides: TGCAGTGCTAGAGCAGGATTCAAAAACATTCAGTACTTC. This encodes CSARAGFKNIQYF. The chain combines TRBV20-1 with TRBJ2-4; no definite D call. The CDR3 contains 13 residues. CDR1 DFQATT and CDR2 SNEGSKA come from the germline V gene (reference sequence). V lost 1 base and J 3 bases, leaving 7 bases between the germline ends.

V and J are TRBV6-6 and TRBJ2-3, with D perhaps matching TRBD1 or TRBD2 (5 bases each). The CDR3 spans 15 residues. Germline V CDR1 and CDR2: MNHNY, SVGAGI (reference sequence). Trimming shortened V by 8 bases and J by 2 bases, and 17 bases separated the two germline ends. The CDR3 nucleotides are TGTGCCAGCCGGGCCGGGGCAGGTTACACAGATACGCAGTATTTT. Translating gives CASRAGAGYTDTQYF.

The chain combines TRBV7-2 with TRBJ1-5, with D possibly being TRBD1 (5 bases). V was pared by 1 base and J by 5 bases, with 15 bases between. Germline V gives CDR1 SGHTA, CDR2 FQGNSA. The CDR3 sequence is 16 residues long. The CDR3 DNA reads as TGTGCCAGCAGCTTAGGTGGAAGAGGGGCGTATCAGCCCCAGCATTTT. This sequence encodes CASSLGGRGAYQPQHF. The variable domain in full, completed from reference TRBV7-2 and TRBJ1-5, reads GAGVSQSPSNKVTEKGKDVELRCDPISGHTALYWYRQSLGQGLEFLIYFQGNSAPDKSGLPSDRFSAERTGGSVSTLTIQRTQQEDSAVYLCASSLGGRGAYQPQHFGDGTRLSIL.

This clonotype has just a few counts. The V gene is TRBV7-2, the J gene TRBJ2-7, with TRBD2 matching 9 bases. Germline V gene sequence: CDR1 SGHTA, CDR2 FQGNSA. J lost 8 bases, V lost 5 bases, and 13 bases had no gene match. The CDR3 extends over 15 amino acids. Written as DNA, the CDR3 is TGTGCCAGCAGCCCTCGACTAGCGGCGGGGTGGAAGCAGTACTTC. It translates to CASSPRLAAGWKQYF.

This chain connects TRBV6-6 to TRBJ1-1, with D unclear. This CDR3 comprises 14 residues. The V gene's germline CDR1 is MNHNY and CDR2 SVGAGI (reference sequence). Trimming removed 2 bases from V and 1 base from J, with 8 bases in between. As DNA, the CDR3 is TGTGCCAGCAGTTACGCCGCCCAGAACACTGAAGCTTTCTTT. It codes for CASSYAAQNTEAFF.

A remark on this clonotype: A much larger clone differs from this one at a single base, so this may be a read error. The chain combines TRBV7-2 with TRBJ2-5; D might be TRBD1 (6 bases). Deletions cut 3 bases from V and 11 bases from J, with 19 bases between. The CDR3 consists of 14 residues. The germline CDR1 and CDR2 sequences are SGHTA and FQGNSA. CDR3 in amino acids: CASSLGAGVWEQYF. CDR3 nucleotides: TGTGCCAGCAGCTTGGGGGCAGGGGTATGGGAGCAGTACTTC.

The chain combines TRBV7-9 with TRBJ1-1, with D possibly TRBD1 on 5 matching bases. Between the trimmed V and J ends, which lost 5 bases and 3 bases, there was a span of 10 bases. Looked up from germline, CDR1 is SEHNR and CDR2 is FQNEAQ (reference sequence). The CDR3 covers 13 residues. CDR3 protein: CASSHARDTEAFF. In nucleotides, the CDR3 is TGTGCCAGCAGCCATGCCAGGGACACTGAAGCTTTCTTT.

The rearrangement uses TRBV11-2 and TRBJ1-5; D possibly corresponds to TRBD1 (6 bases). Germline values: CDR1 SGHAT, CDR2 FQNNGV. V was pared by 6 bases and J by 4 bases, with 10 bases between. The CDR3 length is 13 residues. The DNA of the CDR3 is TGTGCCAGCAGTCAGGGGTGGAATCAGCCCCAGCATTTT. Translation: CASSQGWNQPQHF.